This T cell receptor beta chain originates from a study of OX40 agonist ivuxolimab in advanced cancers. Study details: The patients got ivuxolimab, which is an agonistic anti-OX40 (CD134) antibody. Head and neck, renal cell, melanoma or hepatocellular carcinoma were the cancers that dose-escalation patients had. Regarding the study as a whole: Among patients with partial responses at 0.1-3.0 mg/kg, clonal expansion was among the lowest. Some nonresponders likewise displayed low normalized T-cell clonal expansion.

A word on this clone: Its antigen is unidentified.

The CDR3 runs to 18 residues. Germline CDR1 and CDR2: SGHTA and FQGTGA. With 1 base clipped from V and 6 bases from J, the junction kept 9 bases outside the gene matches. The protocol was immunoSEQ multiplex PCR, while the TCRdb copy is restricted to in-frame clones and leaves out a portion. The profile shows about 60,000 clones, around 85% of them singletons. The V and J genes are TRBV7-3 and TRBJ2-1; TRBD2 matches 13 bases. The sequence was collected from an adult with an advanced solid tumor such as melanoma, head and neck, liver or kidney cancer. Sample: CD4+ or CD8+ T cells sorted from blood, taken in a trial of the OX40 agonist ivuxolimab. The chain's CDR3 is CASSLNPSGLAGVNEQFF. As DNA, the CDR3 is TGTGCCAGCAGCTTAAACCCCTCCGGACTAGCGGGAGTCAATGAGCAGTTCTTC.